These 25 T cell receptor beta chains were sequenced from one sample in a study of CD8 T cells in ankylosing spondylitis. TCRdb independently ran MiXCR on the 5' RACE reads; one entry per CDR3 protein. The sample has fewer than 450,000 distinct CDR3 sequences; 15% to 20% are singletons. Study outcomes and limitations: Made up of about eight highly homologous variants, a TCR beta motif appeared characteristic of ankylosing spondylitis blood.

These receptors have no identified antigens. Sequenced sample: blood, either unsorted or a sorted T cell fraction (not recorded which). The receptors shown here come from a male donor with ankylosing spondylitis.

The chain joins TRBV7-9 to TRBJ2-2; D is perhaps TRBD1 or TRBD2 (5 bases each). The CDR3 runs to 15 residues. CDR1 is SEHNR and CDR2 is FQNEAQ in the germline V gene (reference sequence). V was clipped by 3 bases and J by 7 bases, with 15 bases between them. The CDR3, as DNA: TGTGCCAGCAGCTTGATGGCAGGGAGTGTCGGGGAGCTGTTTTTT. Translation gives CASSLMAGSVGELFF.

This clonotype was counted a few times. V is TRBV12-3 or TRBV12-4 and J is TRBJ2-7; D remains unclear. The CDR3 length is 14 residues. V was pared by 6 bases and J by 6 bases, with 18 bases between. CDR3 in DNA: TGTGCCAGCAGCCCAGGACGTTCATATGGCGAGCAGTACTTC. It codes for CASSPGRSYGEQYF.

This clonotype was counted only a few times. This chain joins TRBV12-3 or TRBV12-4 and TRBJ1-2, with 9 bases identical to TRBD1. Unmatched junction bases numbered 8, after V lost 1 base and J lost 2 bases. CDR3 length equals 17 residues. The CDR3 region has the DNA TGTGCCAGCAGTTTAGGAACCGTGACAGGGGGGAACTATGGCTACACCTTC. It translates to CASSLGTVTGGNYGYTF.

V gene TRBV7-2 combines with J gene TRBJ1-6; possible D gene TRBD1, 6 bases. The CDR3 length is 17 residues. Germline values: CDR1 SGHTA, CDR2 FQGNSA. V lost 6 bases, J lost 5 bases, and 20 bases lay in between. CDR3 sequence (DNA): TGTGCCAGCAGGCTCACAATACAGGGAAGGCATAATTCACCCCTCCACTTT. It translates to CASRLTIQGRHNSPLHF.

This clonotype was counted only a few times. This sequence joins TRBV29-1 and TRBJ2-3; weak D call: TRBD2 (5 bases). The CDR3 sequence is 13 residues long. Between the trimmed V and J ends, which lost 4 bases and 1 base, there was a span of 9 bases. Germline V lookup: CDR1 SQVTM, CDR2 ANQGSEA. Written as DNA, the CDR3 is TGCAGCGTTGGAGGGTTTGGCACAGATACGCAGTATTTT. Its protein product is CSVGGFGTDTQYF.

The chain joins TRBV21-1 to TRBJ2-7; TRBD1, the table's D call, lacks a check against the DNA. TRBV21-1 is noted as a pseudogene. The CDR3 sequence is 14 residues long. The CDR3 here is CASSKVGATYEQYF. For the CDR3, the DNA is TGTGCCAGCAGCAAAGTTGGGGCGACCTACGAGCAGTACTTC.

This clonotype was counted between two and nine times. The V and J genes are TRBV3-1 and TRBJ2-1, with 8 bases lining up with TRBD1. This CDR3 comprises 15 residues. The V and J ends lost 1 base and 5 bases, in that order; junction bases with no gene match: 4. Germline CDR1 and CDR2: LGHDT and YNNKEL (reference sequence). The CDR3 region has the DNA TGTGCCAGCAGCCAAGCCACAGGGGGACACAATGAGCAGTTCTTC. This encodes CASSQATGGHNEQFF.

J is TRBJ2-3 and V is TRBV4-2; TRBD1 aligns across 11 bases. Germline V gene sequence: CDR1 LGHNA, CDR2 YNFKEQ. After removal of 4 bases from V and 3 bases from J, the junction contained 12 bases not matched to a gene. The CDR3 covers 18 residues. CDR3 nucleotide sequence: TGTGCCAGCAGCCCCCGACATTCGGGGACAGGGGGAACAGATACGCAGTATTTT. Translating gives CASSPRHSGTGGTDTQYF.

A single count supports this clonotype. V usage is TRBV6-2 or TRBV6-3 and J usage is TRBJ2-2; 12 bases align to TRBD2. This CDR3 spans 20 amino acids. V shed 0 bases and J 5 bases; nucleotides not matched to a gene: 13. Germline V gives CDR1 MNHEY, CDR2 SVGEGT. The CDR3 is CASSYSIASGRAGITGELFF. Written as DNA, the CDR3 is TGTGCCAGCAGTTACTCGATTGCTAGCGGGAGGGCCGGGATTACCGGGGAGCTGTTTTTT.

This clonotype came up a few times. No conserved phenylalanine or tryptophan ends this CDR3, so it is likely a read error. This chain links TRBV4-1 with TRBJ2-2, with 8 bases that match TRBD2. The germline gives CDR1 MGHRA, CDR2 YSYEKL. This CDR3 spans 19 amino acids. The V gene end was trimmed by 3 bases and the J gene end by 4 bases; junction bases not matched to a gene: 16. The CDR3, as DNA: TGCGCCAGCAGCCATCCCTCTCTTGGAGCGGGAGCAGGCACCGGGGAGCTGTTTTCA. Residues: CASSHPSLGAGAGTGELFS.

The chain couples TRBV3-1 to TRBJ1-3; D is perhaps TRBD1 (6 bases). V lost 1 base to trimming and J lost 0 bases, with 7 bases between them. CDR3 length: 15 amino acids. The germline gives CDR1 LGHDT, CDR2 YNNKEL (reference sequence). DNA of the CDR3: TGTGCCAGCAGCCAAGGACAGGACTCTGGAAACACCATATATTTT. This codes for CASSQGQDSGNTIYF.

For the CDR3, the DNA is TGTGCCAGCAGTGGACTCAGGGGCGGGGGGGAGCTGTTTTTT. It specifies CASSGLRGGGELFF. This chain connects TRBV25-1 to TRBJ2-2; D might be TRBD1 (6 bases). The CDR3 totals 14 residues. Trimming shortened V by 4 bases and J by 8 bases, and 14 bases separated the two germline ends. Per germline, CDR1 MGHDK and CDR2 SYGVNS.

This clonotype was picked up a small number of times. The genes are TRBV30 and TRBJ2-5; D not certain. V lost 3 bases and J 5 bases, leaving 10 bases between the germline ends. Germline V gene lookup returns CDR1 GTSNPN and CDR2 SVGIG (reference sequence). The length of the CDR3 is 12 residues. CDR3 in DNA: TGTGCCTGGAGGCCCGGATACGAGACCCAGTACTTC. Protein sequence: CAWRPGYETQYF.

The V gene is TRBV5-6, the J gene TRBJ2-3; 7 nucleotides agree with TRBD1. From germline, CDR1 is SGHDT and CDR2 YYEEEE. The V gene end was trimmed by 4 bases and the J gene end by 4 bases; junction bases not matched to a gene: 9. The CDR3 sequence is 15 residues long. The CDR3 region is CASSNQGTAADTQYF. Written as DNA, the CDR3 is TGTGCCAGCAGCAACCAAGGGACAGCCGCAGATACGCAGTATTTT.

CDR3 sequence reads: CSATGSGSTDTQYF. The CDR3 DNA reads as TGCAGTGCCACCGGTAGCGGGAGCACAGATACGCAGTATTTT. This chain joins TRBV20-1 and TRBJ2-3; 7 positions match TRBD2. This CDR3 is built from 14 residues. Germline V gives CDR1 DFQATT, CDR2 SNEGSKA (reference sequence). V gave up 6 bases and J gave up 0 bases; unmatched junction bases: 6.

The V gene is TRBV12-3 or TRBV12-4, the J gene TRBJ1-1; 8 positions match TRBD1. Trimming took 7 bases from V and 3 from J; bases not matched to a gene: 7. The CDR3 length is 14 residues. CDR3 coding DNA: TGTGCCAGCACCCACCAGGGGGCGGACACTGAAGCTTTCTTT. As protein: CASTHQGADTEAFF.

This rearrangement joins TRBV7-9 to TRBJ1-3, with D unresolved. This CDR3 comprises 16 residues. Germline loops: CDR1 SEHNR, CDR2 FQNEAQ (reference sequence). V lost 2 bases and J 5 bases, leaving 16 bases between the germline ends. The CDR3 sequence: CASSLLGPTGRNTIYF. CDR3 in DNA: TGTGCCAGCAGCTTACTAGGCCCAACGGGAAGAAACACCATATATTTT.

This chain's CDR3 is CASSPPGARSRSGANVLTF. CDR3 coding DNA: TGTGCCAGCTCACCACCGGGAGCCAGGTCCAGGTCTGGGGCCAACGTCCTGACTTTC. The rearrangement joins TRBV18 to TRBJ2-6, with D maybe TRBD2 (5 bases). The germline gives CDR1 KGHSH, CDR2 LQKENI. Trimming took off 0 bases at V and 1 base at J, with 16 bases between the two ends. The CDR3 spans 19 residues.

The gene calls are TRBV10-3 and TRBJ1-2; D remains unclear. Trimming took 4 bases from V and 0 from J, leaving 12 bases between them. Germline V gives CDR1 ENHRY, CDR2 SYGVKD. The CDR3 length is 15 residues. DNA of the CDR3: TGTGCCATCAGTGCAAGAGCAGACACTAACTATGGCTACACCTTC. This encodes CAISARADTNYGYTF.

J is TRBJ1-2 and V is TRBV28; 8 nucleotides match TRBD1. Germline V gene data show CDR1 as MDHEN and CDR2 as SYDVKM. The CDR3 totals 12 residues. With 10 bases clipped from V and 8 bases from J, the junction kept 9 bases outside the gene matches. CDR3 bases: TGTGCCACTTCCTCGGACAGGGACGGCTACACCTTC. It codes for CATSSDRDGYTF.

This clonotype was observed a handful of times. This chain uses TRBV20-1 with TRBJ2-1; TRBD2 matches 10 bases. Germline CDR1 DFQATT, CDR2 SNEGSKA (reference sequence). CDR3 size: 13 residues. After removal of 6 bases from V and 2 bases from J, the junction contained 1 base not matched to a gene. CDR3 in DNA: TGCAGTGCAACTAGCGGGGCCTACAATGAGCAGTTCTTC. Residues: CSATSGAYNEQFF.

This rearrangement joins TRBV5-1 to TRBJ2-7, with D maybe TRBD1 (6 bases). Germline V CDR1 and CDR2: SGHRS, YFSETQ. The CDR3 spans 16 residues. V lost 0 bases and J 6 bases, leaving 19 bases between the germline ends. The CDR3 protein is CASSLVVAPGVREQYF. The CDR3 DNA sequence: TGCGCCAGCAGCTTGGTTGTGGCCCCAGGGGTCCGCGAGCAGTACTTC. The full variable domain, completed using reference TRBV5-1 and TRBJ2-7, is KAGVTQTPRYLIKTRGQQVTLSCSPISGHRSVSWYQQTPGQGLQFLFEYFSETQRNKGNFPGRFSGRQFSNSRSEMNVSTLELGDSALYLCASSLVVAPGVREQYFGPGTRLTVT.

This rearrangement joins TRBV20-1 to TRBJ2-1; 9 bases agree with TRBD2. Germline CDR1 and CDR2: DFQATT and SNEGSKA (reference sequence). The CDR3 is 14 amino acids. J was trimmed by 7 bases and V by 5 bases; bases with no gene match: 9. CDR3: CSASIQRGVNEQFF. The CDR3 nucleotides read TGCAGTGCTTCGATTCAGCGGGGGGTTAATGAGCAGTTCTTC.

This clonotype was detected a few times. This chain connects TRBV6-1 to TRBJ1-1; TRBD1 might be the D (5 bases). The germline gives CDR1 MNHNS, CDR2 SASEGT. Trimming took 4 bases from V and 5 from J, leaving 14 bases between them. The CDR3 consists of 14 residues. The CDR3 is CASSGWRGNTEAFF. In DNA form, the CDR3 reads TGTGCCAGCAGTGGGTGGCGGGGGAATACTGAAGCTTTCTTT.

This clonotype was recorded a few times. This chain links TRBV7-9 with TRBJ2-7; the D is unclear. From germline, CDR1 is SEHNR and CDR2 FQNEAQ (reference sequence). The V and J ends lost 1 base and 7 bases respectively, with 8 bases between them. The CDR3 extends over 12 amino acids. This chain's CDR3 is CASSLGSEEQYF. The CDR3 nucleotides read TGTGCCAGCAGCTTAGGATCAGAGGAGCAGTACTTC.